This TCR beta chain appears in the sequencing data of a study of blood T cell repertoires in COVID-19. Here immunoSEQ multiplex PCR was the method, and the copy in TCRdb shows in-frame clones only, minus some. The repertoire holds hundreds of thousands of clones, 65% to 90% seen once, with just under 7.5% in the top ten. The germline V gene encodes CDR1 MDHEN and CDR2 SYDVKM. The CDR3 consists of 16 residues. V was pared by 5 bases and J by 8 bases, with 7 bases of the junction left unmatched. Sequenced: peripheral blood. V usage is TRBV28 and J usage is TRBJ2-2; TRBD2 agrees at 14 bases. The receptor's source is a woman aged 45-65 years with acute or convalescent COVID-19. CDR3 sequence reads: CASSTGTSGSIGELFF. In DNA form, the CDR3 reads TGTGCCAGCAGTACCGGGACTAGCGGGAGTATTGGGGAGCTGTTTTTT.